This T cell receptor (beta chain) was profiled in a study of cytomegalovirus exposure and HLA in healthy donors. The CDR3 runs to 15 residues. Looked up from germline, CDR1 is SGHRS and CDR2 is YFSETQ. The ends lost 0 bases at V and 9 bases at J; junction bases unmatched: 9. Primers: 60 Vbeta forward and 13 Jbeta reverse. Here immunoSEQ multiplex PCR was the method, and the copy in TCRdb shows in-frame clones only, minus some. The sample includes tens of thousands of clones, roughly 74% seen only once; the top ten take roughly 6.7%. This TCR derives from a man between 25 and 39 years old in good health and CMV-seronegative. The rearrangement uses TRBV5-1 and TRBJ2-4; TRBD2 matches 7 bases. Material for sequencing was PBMCs. The chain's CDR3 is CASSLGSGGDSIQYF. The CDR3 bases are TGCGCCAGCAGCTTGGGTTCTGGGGGGGATTCCATTCAGTACTTC.